The source of this TCR beta chain is a study of shared clonotypes between healthy human individuals. Overall study: CD4 naive and CD4 memory each took three plates per donor, while CD8 naive took two and CD8 memory one.

Sequencing used immunoSEQ multiplex PCR; TCRdb keeps in-frame clones, though not all of them. The table has some 2.4 million clones, approximately 93% seen once; the top ten hold about 0.38%. The sample consisted of naive CD4+ T cells from PBMCs. Subset in this sample: CD45RA+ positively selected. This clonotype was sampled from a man younger than 35 in good health. Some clones in this sample may be carry-over from other donors' samples.

CDR3 coding DNA: TGTGCCAGCAGCTACCAGAAGCAAGATACGCAGTATTTT. This encodes CASSYQKQDTQYF. The chain combines TRBV7-2 with TRBJ2-3; D not certain. The germline gives CDR1 SGHTA, CDR2 FQGNSA. This CDR3 is 13 amino acids long. The germline V and J ends were trimmed by 4 bases and 5 bases, with 10 bases remaining between them.